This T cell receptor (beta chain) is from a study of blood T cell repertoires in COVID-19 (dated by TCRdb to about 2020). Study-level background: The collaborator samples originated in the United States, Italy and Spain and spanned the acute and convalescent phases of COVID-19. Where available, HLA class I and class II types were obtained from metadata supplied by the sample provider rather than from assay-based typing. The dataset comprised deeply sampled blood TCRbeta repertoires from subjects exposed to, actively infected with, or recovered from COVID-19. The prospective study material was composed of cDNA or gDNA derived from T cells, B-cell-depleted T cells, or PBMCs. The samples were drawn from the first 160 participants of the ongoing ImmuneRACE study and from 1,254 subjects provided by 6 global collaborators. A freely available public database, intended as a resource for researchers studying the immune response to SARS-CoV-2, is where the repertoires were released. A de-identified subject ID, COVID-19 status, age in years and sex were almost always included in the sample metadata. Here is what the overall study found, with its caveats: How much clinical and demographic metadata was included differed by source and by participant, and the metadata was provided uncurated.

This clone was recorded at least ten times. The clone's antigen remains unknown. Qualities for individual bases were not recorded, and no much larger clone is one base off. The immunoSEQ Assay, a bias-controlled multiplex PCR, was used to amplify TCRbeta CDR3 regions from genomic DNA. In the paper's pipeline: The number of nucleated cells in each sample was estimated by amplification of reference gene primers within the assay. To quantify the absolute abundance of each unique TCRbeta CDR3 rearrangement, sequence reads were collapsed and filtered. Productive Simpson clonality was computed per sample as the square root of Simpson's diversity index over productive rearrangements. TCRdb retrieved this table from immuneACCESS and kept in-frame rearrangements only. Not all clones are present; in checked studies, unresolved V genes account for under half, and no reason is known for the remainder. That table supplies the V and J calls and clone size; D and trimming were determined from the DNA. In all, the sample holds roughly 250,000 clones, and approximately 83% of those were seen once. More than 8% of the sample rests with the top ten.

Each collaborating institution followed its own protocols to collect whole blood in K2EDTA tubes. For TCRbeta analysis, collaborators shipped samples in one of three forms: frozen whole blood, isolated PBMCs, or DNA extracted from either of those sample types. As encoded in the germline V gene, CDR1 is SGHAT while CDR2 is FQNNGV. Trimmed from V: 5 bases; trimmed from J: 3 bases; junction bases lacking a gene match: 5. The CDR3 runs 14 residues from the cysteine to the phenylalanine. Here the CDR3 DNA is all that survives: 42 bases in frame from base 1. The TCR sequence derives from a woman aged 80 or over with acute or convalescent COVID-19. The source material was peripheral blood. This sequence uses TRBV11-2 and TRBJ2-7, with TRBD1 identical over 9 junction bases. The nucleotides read TGTGCCAGCAGCCGAATGGACAGGGGCTACGAGCAGTACTTC. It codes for CASSRMDRGYEQYF.